Listed here is a single T cell receptor (beta chain). This entry comes from a study of blood T cell repertoires in COVID-19. Looking at the study overall: Samples came from the United States, Italy and Spain, spanning acute and convalescent COVID-19. T cells, B-cell-depleted T cells, or PBMCs provided the cDNA or gDNA that served as material.

Germline loops: CDR1 SGDLS, CDR2 YYNGEE. The V gene end was trimmed by 4 bases and the J gene end by 5 bases; junction bases not matched to a gene: 9. The CDR3 runs to 15 residues. Methods used by the authors: Estimates of nucleated cell counts were drawn from the amplification of reference gene primers. Profiling relied on immunoSEQ multiplex PCR, and the TCRdb table lists in-frame clones only, not all of them. That table supplies the V and J calls and clone size; D and trimming were determined from the DNA. This table has roughly 230,000 clones, around 80% appearing once. The chain couples TRBV9 to TRBJ2-3; 8 nucleotides line up with TRBD1. The sequence derives from a man aged 40-49 years with active or convalescent COVID-19. Sequenced input: peripheral blood. CDR3 loop: CASSPGQGGGDTQYF. Here the CDR3 DNA reads TGTGCCAGCAGCCCAGGACAGGGCGGTGGAGATACGCAGTATTTT.